This T cell receptor beta chain was sequenced in a study of T-cell memory formation after mild COVID-19. The overall study: Each donor largely had its own TCR clusters.

Looked up from germline, CDR1 is SQVTM and CDR2 is ANQGSEA. Trimming removed 4 bases at V and 5 bases at J, with 14 bases between. This CDR3 region has 13 residues. For this clonotype: Antigen: not known.

The study's findings and limits: For contracting clones, CD4+ ones sat mainly in CM and EM, CD8+ in EMRA.

A single record per CDR3 protein comes from TCRdb applying MiXCR to the 5' RACE reads. The sample has roughly 340,000 distinct CDR3 sequences, under 25% seen once. The sample taken for sequencing was PBMCs or a T cell subset sorted from them (not recorded which). The sequence was collected from a man younger than 30 who had mild COVID-19 (a few samples of this study predate the infection). Cell type and time point are not known. The J gene is TRBJ2-5, the V gene TRBV29-1, with a possible D match to TRBD1 (6 bases). The CDR3: CSVGTVTQETQYF. As DNA, the CDR3 is TGCAGCGTTGGGACAGTGACCCAGGAGACCCAGTACTTC.